This T cell receptor beta chain was identified during a study of a mutant IDH1 vaccine in newly diagnosed glioma. At the level of the study: Standard pretreatment was either radiotherapy, temozolomide, or, for most, radiochemotherapy with temozolomide.

TCRdb's table, derived via immunoSEQ multiplex PCR, lists solely in-frame clones and lacks some. The table records roughly 10,000 clones, approximately 89% of them present only once. The CDR3 spans 16 residues. V lost 2 bases and J lost 1, with 14 bases in between. Germline V gene data show CDR1 as MGHRA and CDR2 as YSYEKL. Comment on this clone: What it binds is not known.

As to time point: week 23, last vaccination. It was 300 ug of mutant IDH1 20-mer peptide that made up each vaccine dose, given with topical imiquimod. The astrocytomas were IDH1-mutant, ATRX-negative, and WHO grade 3 or 4. This clonotype was sampled from a woman between 40 and 55 years old with glioma. Some clones in this sample may be carry-over from other donors' samples. The chain is built from TRBV4-1 and TRBJ1-1; a possible D gene is TRBD1 (6 bases). The sample consisted of PBMCs, taken from a glioma patient whose treatment included an IDH1 peptide vaccine. CDR3 protein: CASSQPPGHSNTEAFF. CDR3 sequence (DNA): TGCGCCAGCAGCCAACCCCCGGGACACTCGAACACTGAAGCTTTCTTT.